The rows below give T cell receptor beta chains drawn from one sample of a study of CD8 T cells in Susac syndrome. TCRdb used MiXCR to reprocess the immunoSEQ multiplex PCR reads, holding one entry per CDR3 protein. Of 180,000 or so distinct CDR3 sequences in the sample, 90% to 95% were seen once. The sample comprised CD4+ T cells from PBMCs. These receptors came from a human donor with multiple sclerosis. The CDR3 runs from the conserved cysteine through the conserved F or W. D genes are given only for firm matches.

j_call: TRBJ2-5; cdr3_length: 12; v_call: TRBV30; d_call: -; cdr3_aa: CAFYSYQETQYF
j_call: TRBJ2-7; cdr3_length: 12; v_call: TRBV18; d_call: -; cdr3_aa: CASSPMAGEQYF
j_call: TRBJ2-7; cdr3_length: 15; v_call: TRBV18; d_call: TRBD1; cdr3_aa: CASRTTGTGPDEQYF
j_call: TRBJ2-5; cdr3_length: 11; v_call: TRBV20-1; d_call: -; cdr3_aa: CSASPGETQYF
j_call: TRBJ2-2; cdr3_length: 14; v_call: TRBV2; d_call: -; cdr3_aa: CASLERENTGELFF
j_call: TRBJ1-5; cdr3_length: 14; v_call: TRBV20-1; d_call: TRBD1; cdr3_aa: CSAQDRASNQPQHF
j_call: TRBJ2-5; cdr3_length: 13; v_call: TRBV6-1; d_call: TRBD2; cdr3_aa: CASSVSGKETQYF
j_call: TRBJ2-5; cdr3_length: 15; v_call: TRBV11-2; d_call: TRBD2; cdr3_aa: CASSFSGGTQGTQYF
j_call: TRBJ2-5; cdr3_length: 14; v_call: TRBV5-1; d_call: -; cdr3_aa: CASSLGREQETQYF
j_call: TRBJ1-5; cdr3_length: 14; v_call: TRBV29-1; d_call: -; cdr3_aa: CSVLSGNSNQPQHF
j_call: TRBJ2-7; cdr3_length: 14; v_call: TRBV4-1; d_call: -; cdr3_aa: CASSQADGDYEQYF
j_call: TRBJ2-5; cdr3_length: 14; v_call: TRBV9; d_call: TRBD2; cdr3_aa: CASSEGTTQETQYF
j_call: TRBJ2-3; cdr3_length: 15; v_call: TRBV20-1; d_call: TRBD2; cdr3_aa: CSARGTSGGADTQYF
j_call: TRBJ2-1; cdr3_length: 13; v_call: TRBV2; d_call: -; cdr3_aa: CASSETPGPGLLF
j_call: TRBJ2-7; cdr3_length: 13; v_call: TRBV7-3; d_call: -; cdr3_aa: CASSRDNDYEQYF
j_call: TRBJ1-4; cdr3_length: 13; v_call: TRBV18; d_call: TRBD1; cdr3_aa: CASSQQGNEKLFF
j_call: TRBJ2-7; cdr3_length: 15; v_call: TRBV15; d_call: TRBD1; cdr3_aa: CATSTAGQGRSEQYF
j_call: TRBJ2-7; cdr3_length: 12; v_call: TRBV6-2/TRBV6-3; d_call: -; cdr3_aa: CASSSLSYEQYF
j_call: TRBJ1-6; cdr3_length: 14; v_call: TRBV9; d_call: -; cdr3_aa: CASSVDDTDSPLHF
j_call: TRBJ2-5; cdr3_length: 12; v_call: TRBV30; d_call: -; cdr3_aa: CAWRGSGETQYF
j_call: TRBJ2-7; cdr3_length: 17; v_call: TRBV3-1; d_call: TRBD2; cdr3_aa: CASSQGGGLKASYEQYF
j_call: TRBJ2-1; cdr3_length: 15; v_call: TRBV20-1; d_call: -; cdr3_aa: CSARGEGGAGNEQFF
j_call: TRBJ2-1; cdr3_length: 15; v_call: TRBV20-1; d_call: TRBD2; cdr3_aa: CSASSSSGIYNEQFF
j_call: TRBJ2-7; cdr3_length: 15; v_call: TRBV25-1; d_call: TRBD2; cdr3_aa: CASTPWAGGPHEQYF
j_call: TRBJ2-3; cdr3_length: 12; v_call: TRBV18; d_call: -; cdr3_aa: CASSREGDTQYF
j_call: TRBJ1-2; cdr3_length: 13; v_call: TRBV20-1; d_call: -; cdr3_aa: CSASLQGIYGYTF
j_call: TRBJ2-5; cdr3_length: 16; v_call: TRBV13; d_call: -; cdr3_aa: CASSLGLGSRQETQYF
j_call: TRBJ1-2; cdr3_length: 15; v_call: TRBV27; d_call: -; cdr3_aa: CASTTFGGGNYGYTF
j_call: TRBJ1-1; cdr3_length: 13; v_call: TRBV29-1; d_call: TRBD1; cdr3_aa: CSVQGALGLEAFF
j_call: TRBJ1-1; cdr3_length: 15; v_call: TRBV20-1; d_call: TRBD1; cdr3_aa: CSATYPGTGNTEAFF
j_call: TRBJ1-5; cdr3_length: 14; v_call: TRBV27; d_call: -; cdr3_aa: CASSLSRKGQPQHF
j_call: TRBJ2-1; cdr3_length: 12; v_call: TRBV7-2; d_call: -; cdr3_aa: CASSLAGREQFF
j_call: TRBJ2-7; cdr3_length: 14; v_call: TRBV29-1; d_call: TRBD1; cdr3_aa: CSAGQGVGSYEQYF
j_call: TRBJ2-5; cdr3_length: 14; v_call: TRBV12-3/TRBV12-4; d_call: -; cdr3_aa: CASSPRRSQETQYF
j_call: TRBJ1-1; cdr3_length: 14; v_call: TRBV29-1; d_call: -; cdr3_aa: CSVERERSNTEAFF
j_call: TRBJ1-3; cdr3_length: 14; v_call: TRBV7-9; d_call: -; cdr3_aa: CASSRGLSGNTIYF
j_call: TRBJ2-3; cdr3_length: 13; v_call: TRBV11-2; d_call: -; cdr3_aa: CASSFSSTDTQYF
j_call: TRBJ1-1; cdr3_length: 13; v_call: TRBV6-4; d_call: -; cdr3_aa: CASSYDLNTEAFF
j_call: TRBJ2-1; cdr3_length: 13; v_call: TRBV29-1; d_call: TRBD2; cdr3_aa: CSVDGTIYNEQFF
j_call: TRBJ2-2; cdr3_length: 15; v_call: TRBV6-5; d_call: -; cdr3_aa: CASSQHRGSTGELFF
j_call: TRBJ1-2; cdr3_length: 14; v_call: TRBV20-1; d_call: TRBD1; cdr3_aa: CSAARDRRNYGYTF
j_call: TRBJ2-1; cdr3_length: 11; v_call: TRBV3-1; d_call: TRBD2; cdr3_aa: CASSQAGLQFF
j_call: TRBJ1-5; cdr3_length: 15; v_call: TRBV3-1; d_call: -; cdr3_aa: CASSQESGGSQPQHF
j_call: TRBJ2-1; cdr3_length: 15; v_call: TRBV30; d_call: TRBD1; cdr3_aa: CAWSVDDRGRNEQFF
j_call: TRBJ2-5; cdr3_length: 14; v_call: TRBV7-3; d_call: -; cdr3_aa: CASSPTGVQETQYF
j_call: TRBJ2-1; cdr3_length: 14; v_call: TRBV30; d_call: TRBD2; cdr3_aa: CAWSAGLAQNEQFF
j_call: TRBJ2-3; cdr3_length: 16; v_call: TRBV3-1; d_call: TRBD2; cdr3_aa: CASSQPGLAGGGTQYF
j_call: TRBJ2-1; cdr3_length: 13; v_call: TRBV14; d_call: TRBD2; cdr3_aa: CASNPSGYNEQFF
j_call: TRBJ2-7; cdr3_length: 11; v_call: TRBV2; d_call: -; cdr3_aa: CASRDEGEQYF
j_call: TRBJ2-5; cdr3_length: 14; v_call: TRBV5-1; d_call: -; cdr3_aa: CASSFERAQETQYF
j_call: TRBJ2-6; cdr3_length: 14; v_call: TRBV12-3/TRBV12-4; d_call: -; cdr3_aa: CASRAGTGANVLTF
j_call: TRBJ2-1; cdr3_length: 15; v_call: TRBV24-1; d_call: TRBD2; cdr3_aa: CATSVGGGPYNEQFF